The 8 T cell receptor beta chains below come from one sample, sequenced in a study of blood T cell repertoires in COVID-19. Produced via immunoSEQ multiplex PCR; TCRdb's table is partial and in-frame only. Of some 140,000 clones detected, around 80% appear once; the ten largest clones hold roughly 14%. The sequencing input was peripheral blood. The receptors shown here come from an elderly man with acute or convalescent COVID-19.

This clone was counted only a few times. V is TRBV27 and J is TRBJ1-2; a weak D match, TRBD1 (6 bases). Trimming took 2 bases from V and 8 from J, leaving 9 bases between them. Per germline, CDR1 MNHEY and CDR2 SMNVEV (reference sequence). This CDR3 contains 12 residues. The CDR3 sequence is CASSLQGRGYTF. The CDR3 nucleotides read TGTGCCAGCAGTTTACAGGGGAGAGGCTACACCTTC.

V and J are TRBV6-2 or TRBV6-3 and TRBJ2-5; D might be TRBD2 (5 bases). This CDR3 comprises 13 residues. Germline V gene data show CDR1 as MNHEY and CDR2 as SVGEGT. V lost 2 bases and J lost 7, with 11 bases in between. The chain's CDR3 is CASSYTEEGTQYF. The CDR3 region has the DNA TGTGCCAGCAGTTACACGGAAGAGGGGACCCAGTACTTC.

The CDR3 loop reads CATQTSGDSYEQYF. CDR3 DNA: TGTGCCACCCAGACTAGCGGGGACTCCTACGAGCAGTACTTC. V gene TRBV10-3 combines with J gene TRBJ2-7; 11 positions match TRBD2. V was clipped by 10 bases and J by 0 bases; unmatched bases: 5. The germline V gene has CDR1 ENHRY and CDR2 SYGVKD. The CDR3 covers 14 residues.

For the CDR3, the DNA is TGTGCCAGCAGCTACGGCGGGGATGGCTACACCTTC. Encoded protein: CASSYGGDGYTF. The chain combines TRBV7-9 with TRBJ1-2; D is ambiguous. This CDR3 comprises 12 residues. Germline V gene data show CDR1 as SEHNR and CDR2 as FQNEAQ (reference sequence). Trimming shortened V by 4 bases and J by 6 bases, and 9 bases separated the two germline ends.

The chain recombines TRBV27 with TRBJ1-6; 7 nucleotides line up with TRBD1. The junction had 8 bases not matched to a gene; V was cut back by 5 bases and J by 7 bases. Germline loops: CDR1 MNHEY, CDR2 SMNVEV (reference sequence). The CDR3 loop spans 15 amino acids. This CDR3 is CASSPSDRPNSPLHF. The CDR3 DNA reads TGTGCCAGCAGTCCCTCGGACAGGCCGAATTCACCCCTCCACTTT.

The V gene is TRBV7-6, the J gene TRBJ1-2; 7 bases agree with TRBD1. V trimming: 4 bases; J trimming: 2 bases; junction bases outside the gene matches: 1. CDR1 is SGHVS, CDR2 FNYEAQ, per germline. This CDR3 is built from 13 residues. The CDR3 reads CASSSGQNYGYTF. CDR3 in DNA: TGTGCCAGCAGCTCGGGACAGAACTATGGCTACACCTTC.

The V call is TRBV18, the J call TRBJ1-1; D is undetermined. CDR3 length: 13 amino acids. V was cut by 4 bases and J by 6 bases, with 12 bases left in between. Germline values: CDR1 KGHSH, CDR2 LQKENI. The CDR3 region is CASSQELLAEAFF. The CDR3 nucleotides read TGTGCCAGCTCACAAGAACTCTTGGCTGAAGCTTTCTTT.

This rearrangement joins TRBV7-3 to TRBJ2-1, with D tentatively TRBD1 (6 bases). CDR3 length: 13 residues. With 4 bases removed from V and 7 bases from J, the gap between germline ends came to 11 bases. The germline gives CDR1 SGHTA, CDR2 FQGTGA. The CDR3 spells CASSSGHRNEQFF. CDR3 bases: TGTGCCAGCAGCTCGGGACATAGGAATGAGCAGTTCTTC.